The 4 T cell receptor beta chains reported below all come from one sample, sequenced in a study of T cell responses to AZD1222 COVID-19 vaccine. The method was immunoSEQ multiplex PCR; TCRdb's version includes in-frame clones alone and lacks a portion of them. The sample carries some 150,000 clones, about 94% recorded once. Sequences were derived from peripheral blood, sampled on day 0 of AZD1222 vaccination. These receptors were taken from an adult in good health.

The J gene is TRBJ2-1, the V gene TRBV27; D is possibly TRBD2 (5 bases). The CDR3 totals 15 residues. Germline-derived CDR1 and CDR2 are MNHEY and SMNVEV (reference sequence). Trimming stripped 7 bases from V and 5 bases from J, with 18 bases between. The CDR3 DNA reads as TGTGCCAGCAATGAGGCGGGTAGCAAGAACAATGAGCAGTTCTTC. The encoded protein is CASNEAGSKNNEQFF.

In DNA, the CDR3 is TGTGCCAGCAGCTTAGGCTGGCGGAACACTGAAGCTTTCTTT. It encodes CASSLGWRNTEAFF. The chain employs TRBV5-5 and TRBJ1-1; no firm D call. The CDR3 is made up of 14 amino acids. V was pared by 2 bases and J by 1 base, with 9 bases between. CDR1 is SGHKS and CDR2 is YYEKEE in the germline V gene (reference sequence).

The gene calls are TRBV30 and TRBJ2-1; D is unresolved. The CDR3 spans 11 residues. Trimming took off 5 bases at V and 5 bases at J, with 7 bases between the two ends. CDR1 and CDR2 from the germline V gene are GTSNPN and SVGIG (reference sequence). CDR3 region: CAWERNNEQFF. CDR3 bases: TGTGCCTGGGAGCGTAACAATGAGCAGTTCTTC. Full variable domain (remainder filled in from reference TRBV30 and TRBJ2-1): SQTIHQWPATLVQPVGSPLSLECTVEGTSNPNLYWYRQAAGRGLQLLFYSVGIGQISSEVPQNLSASRPQDRQFILSSKKLLLSDSGFYLCAWERNNEQFFGPGTRLTVL.

The CDR3 spells CASSLAGTHNEQFF. The CDR3 DNA reads TGTGCCAGCAGCTTAGCTGGGACGCACAATGAGCAGTTCTTC. The genes are TRBV7-2 and TRBJ2-1; D possibly matches TRBD1 or TRBD2 (5 bases each). Trimming took 0 bases from V and 5 from J, leaving 8 bases between them. CDR1 is SGHTA, CDR2 FQGNSA, per germline. The CDR3 totals 14 residues.